This T cell receptor (beta chain) is from a study of blood T cell repertoires in COVID-19. Study summary: Spain, Italy and the United States supplied samples that represented acute and convalescent COVID-19. From T cells, B-cell-depleted T cells, or PBMCs came the material, which was cDNA or gDNA.

The CDR3 contains 16 residues. V trimming: 1 base; J trimming: 8 bases; junction bases outside the gene matches: 7. The germline CDR1 and CDR2 sequences are SGHTA and FQGNSA. Some clones are missing from TCRdb's copy, which holds only in-frame ones; the method was immunoSEQ multiplex PCR. The sample shows fewer than 350,000 clones, 81% of them seen only once. Sequenced input: peripheral blood. The clonotype comes from a woman in her sixties or seventies with active or convalescent COVID-19. V is TRBV7-2 and J is TRBJ2-1, with 11 bases lining up with TRBD2. The CDR3 nucleotides are TGTGCCAGCAGCTTAGGATCTAGCGGGGGGATGTATGAGCAGTTCTTC. This codes for CASSLGSSGGMYEQFF. Complete variable domain (other parts from reference TRBV7-2 and TRBJ2-1): GAGVSQSPSNKVTEKGKDVELRCDPISGHTALYWYRQSLGQGLEFLIYFQGNSAPDKSGLPSDRFSAERTGGSVSTLTIQRTQQEDSAVYLCASSLGSSGGMYEQFFGPGTRLTVL.